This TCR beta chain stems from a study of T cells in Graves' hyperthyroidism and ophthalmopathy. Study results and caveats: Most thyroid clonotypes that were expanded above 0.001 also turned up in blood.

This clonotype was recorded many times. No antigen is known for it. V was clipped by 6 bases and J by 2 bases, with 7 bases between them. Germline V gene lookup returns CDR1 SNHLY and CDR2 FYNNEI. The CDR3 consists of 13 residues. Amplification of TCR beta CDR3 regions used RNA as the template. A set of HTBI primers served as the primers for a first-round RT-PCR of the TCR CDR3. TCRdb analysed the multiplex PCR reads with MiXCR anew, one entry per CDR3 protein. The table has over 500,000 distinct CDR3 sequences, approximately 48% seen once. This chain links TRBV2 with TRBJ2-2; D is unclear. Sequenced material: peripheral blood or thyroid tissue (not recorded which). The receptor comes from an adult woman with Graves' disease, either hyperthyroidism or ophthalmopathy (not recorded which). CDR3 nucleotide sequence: TGTGCCAGCAGAGACTTTAACACCGGGGAGCTGTTTTTT. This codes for CASRDFNTGELFF.